The source of this T cell receptor beta chain is a study of shared clonotypes between healthy human individuals. At the level of the study: Three plates each covered CD4 naive and memory; CD8 naive two, CD8 memory one. General study findings and limits: Only a few donors were included, so the genetic and exposure-history diversity represented was limited.

Deep was the level at which the assay was run. Genomic DNA per cell subset filled all wells of several immunoSEQ plates. Sequenced by immunoSEQ multiplex PCR; TCRdb stores in-frame clones only, minus some. The data show around 640,000 clones, with 95% to 97% seen just once and 0.11% held by the top ten. The CDR3 covers 14 residues. After removal of 5 bases from V and 5 bases from J, the junction contained 7 bases not matched to a gene. Germline CDR1 SGHAT, CDR2 FQNNGV. Comments on this clone: Its antigen is unidentified.

CD8 cells classed as naive were CD45RO-negative and positively selected for CCR7, excluding terminally differentiated effector memory CD45RA+ cells. Material: naive CD8+ T cells sorted from blood. The chain links TRBV11-2 to TRBJ2-7; 9 nucleotides line up with TRBD1. The source is a woman aged 30 to 39 in good health. The CDR3 bases are TGTGCCAGCAGCCCCGGGACAGGGTTCGACGAGCAGTACTTC. This codes for CASSPGTGFDEQYF.